The entry below gives a single TCR beta chain sequence along with its context. Antigen specificity is unknown. Measured with immunoSEQ multiplex PCR; TCRdb has only the in-frame clones, and not every one. The sample records 2 million to 3 million clones, more than 80% being singletons. The data were taken from a study of shared clonotypes between healthy human individuals. Overall study: Three CD4 naive, three CD4 memory, two CD8 naive and one CD8 memory plate were used per donor. Points from the study as a whole: As a rule, naive subsets had a larger estimated richness than memory subsets.

The CDR3 runs 17 residues. Per germline, CDR1 PRHDT and CDR2 FYEKMQ (reference sequence). Trimming removed 0 bases from V and 5 bases from J; junction bases left unmatched: 9. This TCR came from a young man in good health. Sequences were obtained from naive CD4+ T cells sorted from blood. Subset specified: CD45RA+ positively selected. The J gene is TRBJ1-2, the V gene TRBV13, with 10 positions matching TRBD1. This CDR3 reads CASSLGTGGAGGYGYTF. The CDR3 DNA follows: TGTGCCAGCAGCTTAGGGACAGGGGGCGCCGGGGGTTATGGCTACACCTTC.